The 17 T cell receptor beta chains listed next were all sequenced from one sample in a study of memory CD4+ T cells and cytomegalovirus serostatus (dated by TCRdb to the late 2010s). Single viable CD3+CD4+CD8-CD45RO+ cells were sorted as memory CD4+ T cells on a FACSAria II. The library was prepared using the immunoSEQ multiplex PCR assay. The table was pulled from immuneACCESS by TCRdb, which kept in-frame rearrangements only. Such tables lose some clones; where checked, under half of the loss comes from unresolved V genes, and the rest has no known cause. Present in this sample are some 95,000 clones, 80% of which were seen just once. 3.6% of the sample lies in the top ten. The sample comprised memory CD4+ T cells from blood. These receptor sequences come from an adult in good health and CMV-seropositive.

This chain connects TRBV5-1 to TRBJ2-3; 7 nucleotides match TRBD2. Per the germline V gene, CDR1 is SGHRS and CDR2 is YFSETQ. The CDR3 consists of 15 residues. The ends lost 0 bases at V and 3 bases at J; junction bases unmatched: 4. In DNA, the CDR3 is TGCGCCAGCAGCTTGGCGGGAGGTGTTACAGATACGCAGTATTTT. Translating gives CASSLAGGVTDTQYF.

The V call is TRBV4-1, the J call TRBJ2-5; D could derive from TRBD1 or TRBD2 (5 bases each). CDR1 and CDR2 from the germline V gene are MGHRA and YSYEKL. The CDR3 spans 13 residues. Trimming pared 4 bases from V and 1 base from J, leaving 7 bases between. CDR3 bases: TGCGCCAGCAGCCCTGGGGGCCAAGAGACCCAGTACTTC. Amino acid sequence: CASSPGGQETQYF.

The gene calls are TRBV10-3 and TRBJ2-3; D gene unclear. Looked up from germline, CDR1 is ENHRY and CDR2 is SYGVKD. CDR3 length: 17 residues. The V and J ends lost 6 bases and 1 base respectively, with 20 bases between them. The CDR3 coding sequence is TGTGCCATCAGGACGACCGGATTTAAGGACGGCACAGATACGCAGTATTTT. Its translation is CAIRTTGFKDGTDTQYF.

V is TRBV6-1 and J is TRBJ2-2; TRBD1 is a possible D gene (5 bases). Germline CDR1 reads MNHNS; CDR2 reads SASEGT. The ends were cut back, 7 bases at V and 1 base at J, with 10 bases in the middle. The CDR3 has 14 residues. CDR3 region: CASKGVRNTGELFF. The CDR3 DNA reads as TGTGCCAGCAAAGGGGTCAGGAACACCGGGGAGCTGTTTTTT.

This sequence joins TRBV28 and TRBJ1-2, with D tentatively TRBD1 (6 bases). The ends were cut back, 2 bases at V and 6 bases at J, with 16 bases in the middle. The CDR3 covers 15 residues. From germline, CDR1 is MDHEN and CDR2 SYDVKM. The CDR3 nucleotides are TGTGCCAGCAGTTTAGGGGCCACAGGGACCCATGGCTACACCTTC. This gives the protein CASSLGATGTHGYTF.

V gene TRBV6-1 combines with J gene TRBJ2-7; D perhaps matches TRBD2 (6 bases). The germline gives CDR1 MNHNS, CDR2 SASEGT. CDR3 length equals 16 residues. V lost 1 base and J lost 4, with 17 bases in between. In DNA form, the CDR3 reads TGTGCCAGCAGTGAAGTTACAGCGGGTCGGAGGTACGAGCAGTACTTC. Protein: CASSEVTAGRRYEQYF.

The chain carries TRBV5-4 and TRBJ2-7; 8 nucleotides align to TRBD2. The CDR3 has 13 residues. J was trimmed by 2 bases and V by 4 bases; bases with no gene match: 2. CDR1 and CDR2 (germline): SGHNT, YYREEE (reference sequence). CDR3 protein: CASSRGGTYEQYF. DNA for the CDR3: TGTGCCAGCAGCCGCGGGGGGACCTACGAGCAGTACTTC.

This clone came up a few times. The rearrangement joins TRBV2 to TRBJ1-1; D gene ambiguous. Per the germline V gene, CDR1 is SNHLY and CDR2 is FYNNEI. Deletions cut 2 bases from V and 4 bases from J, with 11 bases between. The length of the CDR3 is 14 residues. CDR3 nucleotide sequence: TGTGCCAGCAGTGAACGGGCCTGGGGCACTGAAGCTTTCTTT. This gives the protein CASSERAWGTEAFF.

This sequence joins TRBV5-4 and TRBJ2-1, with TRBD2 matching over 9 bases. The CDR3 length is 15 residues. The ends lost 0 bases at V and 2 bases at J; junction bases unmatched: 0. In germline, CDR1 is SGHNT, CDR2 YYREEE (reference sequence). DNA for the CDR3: TGTGCCAGCAGCTTGGGCGGGAGGGCCTACAATGAGCAGTTCTTC. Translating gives CASSLGGRAYNEQFF. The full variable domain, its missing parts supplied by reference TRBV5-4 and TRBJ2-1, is ETGVTQSPTHLIKTRGQQVTLRCSSQSGHNTVSWYQQALGQGPQFIFQYYREEENGRGNFPPRFSGLQFPNYSSELNVNALELDDSALYLCASSLGGRAYNEQFFGPGTRLTVL.

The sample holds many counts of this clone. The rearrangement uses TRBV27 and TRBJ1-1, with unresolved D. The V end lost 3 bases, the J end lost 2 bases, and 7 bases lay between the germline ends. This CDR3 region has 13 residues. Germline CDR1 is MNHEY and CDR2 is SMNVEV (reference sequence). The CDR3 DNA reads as TGTGCCAGCAGTTTTCCGGGAAACACTGAAGCTTTCTTT. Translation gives CASSFPGNTEAFF.

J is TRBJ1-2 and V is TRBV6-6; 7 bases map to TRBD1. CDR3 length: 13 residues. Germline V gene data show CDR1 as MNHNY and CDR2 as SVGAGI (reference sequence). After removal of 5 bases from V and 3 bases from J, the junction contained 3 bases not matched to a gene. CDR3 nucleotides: TGTGCCAGCAGTCCTACAGGGGACTATGGCTACACCTTC. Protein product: CASSPTGDYGYTF.

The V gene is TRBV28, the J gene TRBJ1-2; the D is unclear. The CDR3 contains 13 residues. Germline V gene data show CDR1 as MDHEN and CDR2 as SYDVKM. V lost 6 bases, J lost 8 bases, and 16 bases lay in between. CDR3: CASSPLLGGGYTF. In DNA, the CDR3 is TGTGCCAGCAGCCCACTCCTTGGTGGCGGCTACACCTTC.

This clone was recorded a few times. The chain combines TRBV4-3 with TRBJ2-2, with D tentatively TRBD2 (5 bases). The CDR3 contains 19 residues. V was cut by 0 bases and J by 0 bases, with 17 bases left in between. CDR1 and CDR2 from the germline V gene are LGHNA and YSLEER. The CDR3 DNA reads TGCGCCAGCAGCCAAGATCTAGTCCGCGGGCTAGCGAACACCGGGGAGCTGTTTTTT. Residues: CASSQDLVRGLANTGELFF.

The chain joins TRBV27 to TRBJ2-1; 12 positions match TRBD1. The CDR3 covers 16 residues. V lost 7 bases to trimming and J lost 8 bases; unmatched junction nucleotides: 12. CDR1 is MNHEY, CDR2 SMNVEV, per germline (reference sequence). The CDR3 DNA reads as TGTGCCAGCACCCAGTCGGGGACAGGGGGCATGTATGAGCAGTTCTTC. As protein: CASTQSGTGGMYEQFF.

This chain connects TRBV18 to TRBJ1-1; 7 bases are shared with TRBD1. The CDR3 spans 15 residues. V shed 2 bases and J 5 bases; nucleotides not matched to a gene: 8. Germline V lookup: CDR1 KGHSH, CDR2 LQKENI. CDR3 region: CASSPAFQGGTEAFF. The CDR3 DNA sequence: TGTGCCAGCTCACCAGCGTTTCAGGGGGGGACTGAAGCTTTCTTT.

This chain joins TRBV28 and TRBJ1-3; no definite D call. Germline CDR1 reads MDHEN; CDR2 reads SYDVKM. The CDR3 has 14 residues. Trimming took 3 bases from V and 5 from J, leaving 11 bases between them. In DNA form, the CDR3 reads TGTGCCAGCAGTTTGGTTTCGGTGCGAAACACCATATATTTT. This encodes CASSLVSVRNTIYF. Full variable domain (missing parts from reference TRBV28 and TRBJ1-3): DVKVTQSSRYLVKRTGEKVFLECVQDMDHENMFWYRQDPGLGLRLIYFSYDVKMKEKGDIPEGYSVSREKKERFSLILESASTNQTSMYLCASSLVSVRNTIYFGEGSWLTVV.

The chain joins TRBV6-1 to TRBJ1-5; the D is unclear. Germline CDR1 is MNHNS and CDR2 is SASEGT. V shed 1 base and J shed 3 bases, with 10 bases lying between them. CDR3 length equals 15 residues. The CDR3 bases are TGTGCCAGCAGTGAAGGGGTAGGGTCCAATCAGCCCCAGCATTTT. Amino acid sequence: CASSEGVGSNQPQHF.